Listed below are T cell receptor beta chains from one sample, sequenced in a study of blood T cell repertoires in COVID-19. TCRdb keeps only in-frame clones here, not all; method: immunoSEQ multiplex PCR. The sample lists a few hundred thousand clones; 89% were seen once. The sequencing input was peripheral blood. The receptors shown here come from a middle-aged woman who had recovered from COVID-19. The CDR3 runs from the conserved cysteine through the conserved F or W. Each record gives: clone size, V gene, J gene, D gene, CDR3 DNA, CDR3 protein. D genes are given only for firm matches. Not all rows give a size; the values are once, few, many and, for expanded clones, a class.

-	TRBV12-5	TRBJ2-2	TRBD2	TGTGCTAGTGGTCCGGGGACTAGCGGGAACACCGGGGAGCTGTTTTTT	CASGPGTSGNTGELFF
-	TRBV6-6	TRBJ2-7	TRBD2	TGTGCCAGCAGTCCCGGACTAGCGGCTTACTCCTACGAGCAGTACTTC	CASSPGLAAYSYEQYF
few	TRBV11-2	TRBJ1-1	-	TGTGCCAGCAGGCGCAGCATCGGGGAGGGTGGTGAAGCTTTCTTT	CASRRSIGEGGEAFF
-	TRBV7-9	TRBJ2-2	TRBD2	TGTGCCAGCAGCCTTCTGAAGATAACTAGCGGAAACACCGGGGAGCTGTTTTTT	CASSLLKITSGNTGELFF
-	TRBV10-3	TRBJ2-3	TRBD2	TGTGCCATTTCGGGGGGAGATACGCAGTATTTT	CAISGGDTQYF
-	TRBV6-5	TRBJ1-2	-	TGTGCCAGCAGCTCCGGACAGCCTCCTTATGGCTACACCTTC	CASSSGQPPYGYTF
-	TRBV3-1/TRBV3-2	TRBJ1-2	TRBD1	TGTGCCAGCAGCCCGAACAGGGGGCCGAGAGCAGACTATGGCTACACCTTC	CASSPNRGPRADYGYTF
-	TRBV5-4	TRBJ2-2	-	TGTGCCAGCAGCCAAAAGGGACACCTACGGTCCACCGGGGAGCTGTTTTTT	CASSQKGHLRSTGELFF
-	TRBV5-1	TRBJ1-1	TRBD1	TGCGCCAGCTGGACAGGCTCCACAGGTGATGAGACTGAAGCTTTCTTT	CASWTGSTGDETEAFF
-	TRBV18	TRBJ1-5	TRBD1	TGTGCCAGCTCACTGCAGGGGACAGGTCAGCCCCAGCATTTT	CASSLQGTGQPQHF
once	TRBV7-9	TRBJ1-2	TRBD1	TGTGCCAGCAGCCTCACAGGGGCTCCTGGCTACACCTTC	CASSLTGAPGYTF
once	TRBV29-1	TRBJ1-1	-	TGCAGCGTTGTTTACAAGAACACTGAAGCTTTCTTT	CSVVYKNTEAFF
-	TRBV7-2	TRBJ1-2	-	TGTGCCAGCACCCCTGACAGGTCACTAAACTATGGCTACACCTTC	CASTPDRSLNYGYTF
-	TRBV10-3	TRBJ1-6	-	TGTGCCAGTCGGGGGGGGGAGTGGCATAATTCACCCCTCCACTTT	CASRGGEWHNSPLHF
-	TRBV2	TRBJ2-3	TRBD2	TGTGCCAGCAGGCCCGGGGGATGGGGGAGGGCCGAGGGTGGAACAGATACGCAGTATTTT	CASRPGGWGRAEGGTDTQYF
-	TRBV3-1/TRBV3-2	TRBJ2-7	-	TGTGCCAGCAGCCAAGCCTCCAGTTACTACGAGCAGTACTTC	CASSQASSYYEQYF
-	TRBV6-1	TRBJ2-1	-	TGTGCCAGCAGTGAGCGGACTACGTACCCGTTCTTC	CASSERTTYPFF
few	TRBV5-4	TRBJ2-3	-	TGTGCCAGCAGCTTACTACAGGAGATCACAGATACGCAGTATTTT	CASSLLQEITDTQYF
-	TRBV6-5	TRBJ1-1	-	TGTGCCAGCAGTTCTAGAGAACTGAATGAAGCTTTCTTT	CASSSRELNEAFF
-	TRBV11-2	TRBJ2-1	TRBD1	TGTGCCAGCAGCAGGGACAGGGGAAATGAGCAGTTCTTC	CASSRDRGNEQFF
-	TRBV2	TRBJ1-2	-	TGTGCCGCAAGCAGGGGCGAAATCTATGGCTACACCTTC	CAASRGEIYGYTF
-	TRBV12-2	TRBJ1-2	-	TGTGCAAGTCGTTCTCCCCGCACAGTCGGGGATACTGGCTACACCTTC	CASRSPRTVGDTGYTF
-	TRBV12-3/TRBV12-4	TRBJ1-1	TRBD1	TGTGCCAGCAGTCGACAGGGCCCCACTGAAGCTTTCTTT	CASSRQGPTEAFF
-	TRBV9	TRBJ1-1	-	TGTGCCAGCAGCGTAGTGGGGGGGAACACTGAAGCTTTCTTT	CASSVVGGNTEAFF
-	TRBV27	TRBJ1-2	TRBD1	TGTGCCAGCAGCCCCTTTGGACAGGGGGCCGATGGCTACACCTTC	CASSPFGQGADGYTF
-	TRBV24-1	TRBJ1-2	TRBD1	TGTGCCACCAGTGAAGGGGGGACAGGGTCGCATGGCTACACCTTC	CATSEGGTGSHGYTF
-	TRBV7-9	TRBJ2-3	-	TGTGCCAGCAGCCCCCCGCGCCCAGATACGCAGTATTTT	CASSPPRPDTQYF
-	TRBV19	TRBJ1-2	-	TGTGCCAGTAGTACCCGTTGGGGGGGCGCAGACTATGGCTACACCTTC	CASSTRWGGADYGYTF
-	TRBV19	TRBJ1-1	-	TGTGCCAGTAGTCTATTCCCGGGACACCAGTCCCCAGATGGGAACACTGAAGCTTTCTTT	CASSLFPGHQSPDGNTEAFF
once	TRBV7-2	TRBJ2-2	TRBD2	TGTGCCAGCAGCTCAGTCCCTAGCGGGAGCGCGAACACCGGGGAGCTGTTTTTT	CASSSVPSGSANTGELFF
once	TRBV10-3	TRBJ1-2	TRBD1	TGTGCCATCAAGGAGGGGGGACAGGATATTTATGGCTACACCTTC	CAIKEGGQDIYGYTF
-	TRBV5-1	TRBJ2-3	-	TGCGCCAGCAGCTTGGAACTAGCAGGCACAGATACGCAGTATTTT	CASSLELAGTDTQYF
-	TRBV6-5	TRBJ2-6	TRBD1	TGTGCCAGCAGTTATACAGGGGGCTCTGGGGCCAACGTCCTGACTTTC	CASSYTGGSGANVLTF
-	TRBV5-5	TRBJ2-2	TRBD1	TGTGCCAGCAGCTTCGGGACAGGGTCAACCGGGGAGCTGTTTTTT	CASSFGTGSTGELFF
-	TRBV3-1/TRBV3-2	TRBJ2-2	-	TGTGCCAGCAGCCAAGTTCTGCGGTTGGCCGGGGAGCTGTTTTTT	CASSQVLRLAGELFF
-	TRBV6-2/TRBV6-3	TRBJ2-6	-	TGTGCCAGCAGTTACCGTAGCAGCTCTGGGGCCAACGTCCTGACTTTC	CASSYRSSSGANVLTF
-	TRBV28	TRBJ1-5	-	TGTGCCAGCAGTTTCGGGCAGCCCCAGCATTTT	CASSFGQPQHF
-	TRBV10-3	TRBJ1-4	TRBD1	TGTGCCATCAGTGATAAACAGGGGGCTGGTGAAAAACTGTTTTTT	CAISDKQGAGEKLFF
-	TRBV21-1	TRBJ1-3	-	TGTGCCAGCAGCCCGACAGGGGGCGGAAACACCATATATTTT	CASSPTGGGNTIYF
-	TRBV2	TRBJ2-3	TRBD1	TGTGCCAGCAGTGGACAGGGGAAGGGGGATACGCAGTATTTT	CASSGQGKGDTQYF
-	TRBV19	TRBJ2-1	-	TGTGCCAGTAGTCAAGAGGGCTCATACTACAATGAGCAGTTCTTC	CASSQEGSYYNEQFF
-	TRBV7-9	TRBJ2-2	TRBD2	TGTGCCAGCAGCCTCCCCAACCGGACTAGCGGAAGAAGCACCGGGGAGCTGTTTTTT	CASSLPNRTSGRSTGELFF
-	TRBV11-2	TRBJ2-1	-	TGTGCCAGCAGCTTAGGTGGCAGGAACAATGAGCAGTTCTTC	CASSLGGRNNEQFF
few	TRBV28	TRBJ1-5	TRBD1	TGTGCCAGCAGTGTCGGACGGTTGGGACAGGGCATTCGGGCCAATCAGCCCCAGCATTTT	CASSVGRLGQGIRANQPQHF
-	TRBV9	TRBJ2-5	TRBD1	TGTGCCAGCAGCACGCGGACAGGGGTGGATCGGGAGACCCAGTACTTC	CASSTRTGVDRETQYF
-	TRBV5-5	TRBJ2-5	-	TGTGCCAGCAGCCCATGGGGGGGCGGAGAGACCCAGTACTTC	CASSPWGGGETQYF
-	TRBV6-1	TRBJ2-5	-	TGTGCCAGCAGTGAAGCGCTCAGCCAAGAGACCCAGTACTTC	CASSEALSQETQYF